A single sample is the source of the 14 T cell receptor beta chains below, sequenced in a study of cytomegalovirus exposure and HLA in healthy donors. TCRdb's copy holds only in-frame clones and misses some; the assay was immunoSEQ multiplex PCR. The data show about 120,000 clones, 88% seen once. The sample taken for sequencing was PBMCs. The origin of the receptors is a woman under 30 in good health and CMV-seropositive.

This CDR3 is CASSFSQGYEQYF. The CDR3 region has the DNA TGTGCCAGCAGCTTCTCCCAGGGCTACGAGCAGTACTTC. The V and J genes are TRBV11-2 and TRBJ2-7; D may be TRBD1 (5 bases). The CDR3 spans 13 residues. The V gene's germline CDR1 is SGHAT and CDR2 FQNNGV. V was trimmed by 3 bases and J by 3 bases, leaving 9 bases between them.

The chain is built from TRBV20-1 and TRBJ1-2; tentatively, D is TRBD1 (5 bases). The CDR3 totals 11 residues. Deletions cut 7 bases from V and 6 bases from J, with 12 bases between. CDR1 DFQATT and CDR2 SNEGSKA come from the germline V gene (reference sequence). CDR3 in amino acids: CSVRQTDGYTF. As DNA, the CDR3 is TGCAGTGTCCGACAGACTGATGGCTACACCTTC.

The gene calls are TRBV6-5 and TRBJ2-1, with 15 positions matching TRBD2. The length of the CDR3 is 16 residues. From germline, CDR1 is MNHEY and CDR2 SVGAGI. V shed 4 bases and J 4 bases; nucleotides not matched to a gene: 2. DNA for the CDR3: TGTGCCAGCAGTTTAGGGACTAGCGGGGGGTACAATGAGCAGTTCTTC. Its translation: CASSLGTSGGYNEQFF.

The CDR3 sequence is CASSALRGAGNTIYF. For the CDR3, the DNA is TGTGCCAGCAGCGCCCTAAGGGGTGCCGGAAACACCATATATTTT. This chain links TRBV9 with TRBJ1-3; a possible D gene is TRBD1 (5 bases). The V gene's germline CDR1 is SGDLS and CDR2 YYNGEE. The CDR3 is 15 amino acids. V dropped 3 bases and J dropped 4 bases, with 14 bases sitting between them.

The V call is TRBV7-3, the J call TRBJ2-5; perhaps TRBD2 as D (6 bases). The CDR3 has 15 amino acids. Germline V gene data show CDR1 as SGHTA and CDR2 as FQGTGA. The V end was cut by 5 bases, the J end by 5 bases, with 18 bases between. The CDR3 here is CASSPRVGGVETQYF. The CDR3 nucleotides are TGTGCCAGCAGCCCCCGGGTTGGCGGGGTTGAGACCCAGTACTTC.

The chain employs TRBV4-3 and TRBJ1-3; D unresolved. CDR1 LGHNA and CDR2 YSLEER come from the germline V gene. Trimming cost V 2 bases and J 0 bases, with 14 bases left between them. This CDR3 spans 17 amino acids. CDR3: CASSQFIAPGSGNTIYF. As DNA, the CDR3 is TGCGCCAGCAGCCAATTTATCGCCCCCGGCTCTGGAAACACCATATATTTT.

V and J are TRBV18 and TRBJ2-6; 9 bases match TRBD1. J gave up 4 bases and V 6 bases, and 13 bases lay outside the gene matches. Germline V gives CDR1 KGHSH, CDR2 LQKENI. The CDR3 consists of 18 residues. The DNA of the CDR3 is TGTGCCAGCTCGCCGCGGGACAGGGTTGTACTAGGGGCCAACGTCCTGACTTTC. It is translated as CASSPRDRVVLGANVLTF.

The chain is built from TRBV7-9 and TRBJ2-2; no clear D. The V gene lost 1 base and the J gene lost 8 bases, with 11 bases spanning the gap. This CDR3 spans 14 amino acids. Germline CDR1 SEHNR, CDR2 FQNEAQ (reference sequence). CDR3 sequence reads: CASSLGRGSGELFF. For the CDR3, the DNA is TGTGCCAGCAGCTTAGGGCGAGGAAGTGGGGAGCTGTTTTTT. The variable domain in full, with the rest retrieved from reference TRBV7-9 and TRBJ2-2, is DTGVSQNPRHKITKRGQNVTFRCDPISEHNRLYWYRQTLGQGPEFLTYFQNEAQLEKSRLLSDRFSAERPKGSFSTLEIQRTEQGDSAMYLCASSLGRGSGELFFGEGSRLTVL.

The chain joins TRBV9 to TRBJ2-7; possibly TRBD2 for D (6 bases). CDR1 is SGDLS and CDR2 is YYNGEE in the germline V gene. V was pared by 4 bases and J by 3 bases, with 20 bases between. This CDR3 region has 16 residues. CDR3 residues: CASSPQAGGWGYEQYF. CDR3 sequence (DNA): TGTGCCAGCAGCCCCCAAGCGGGTGGTTGGGGCTACGAGCAGTACTTC.

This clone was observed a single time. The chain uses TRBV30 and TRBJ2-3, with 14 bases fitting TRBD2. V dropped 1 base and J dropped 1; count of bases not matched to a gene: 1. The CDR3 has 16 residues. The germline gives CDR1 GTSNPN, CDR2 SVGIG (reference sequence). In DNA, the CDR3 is TGTGCCTGGAGTGAGGGACTAGCGGGAGGCACAGATACGCAGTATTTT. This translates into CAWSEGLAGGTDTQYF.

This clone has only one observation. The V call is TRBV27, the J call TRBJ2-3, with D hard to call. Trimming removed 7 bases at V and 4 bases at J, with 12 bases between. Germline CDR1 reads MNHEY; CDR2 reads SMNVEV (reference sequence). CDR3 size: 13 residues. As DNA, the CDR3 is TGTGCCAGCACCCCGGTCTCCGCAGATACGCAGTATTTT. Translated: CASTPVSADTQYF.

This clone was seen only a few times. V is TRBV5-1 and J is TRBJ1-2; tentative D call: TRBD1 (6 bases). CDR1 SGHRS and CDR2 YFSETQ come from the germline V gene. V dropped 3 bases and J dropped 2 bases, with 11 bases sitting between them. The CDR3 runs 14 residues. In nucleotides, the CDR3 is TGCGCCAGCAGCTCAAGTGGGGGCAACTATGGCTACACCTTC. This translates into CASSSSGGNYGYTF. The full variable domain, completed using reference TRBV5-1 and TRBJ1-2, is KAGVTQTPRYLIKTRGQQVTLSCSPISGHRSVSWYQQTPGQGLQFLFEYFSETQRNKGNFPGRFSGRQFSNSRSEMNVSTLELGDSALYLCASSSSGGNYGYTFGSGTRLTVV.

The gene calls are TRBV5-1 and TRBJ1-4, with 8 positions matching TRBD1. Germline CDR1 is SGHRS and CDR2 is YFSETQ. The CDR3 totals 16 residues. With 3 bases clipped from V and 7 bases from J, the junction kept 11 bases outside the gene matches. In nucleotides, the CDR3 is TGCGCCAGCAGCTCCCGGGGCGGACAGGGACCTGAAAAACTGTTTTTT. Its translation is CASSSRGGQGPEKLFF.

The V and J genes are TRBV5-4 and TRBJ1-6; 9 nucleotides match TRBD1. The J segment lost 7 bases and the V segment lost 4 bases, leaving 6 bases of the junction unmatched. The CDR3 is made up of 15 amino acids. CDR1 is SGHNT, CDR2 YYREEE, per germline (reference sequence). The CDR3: CASSLLTGGNSPLHF. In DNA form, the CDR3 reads TGTGCCAGCAGCCTCCTGACAGGGGGAAATTCACCCCTCCACTTT.